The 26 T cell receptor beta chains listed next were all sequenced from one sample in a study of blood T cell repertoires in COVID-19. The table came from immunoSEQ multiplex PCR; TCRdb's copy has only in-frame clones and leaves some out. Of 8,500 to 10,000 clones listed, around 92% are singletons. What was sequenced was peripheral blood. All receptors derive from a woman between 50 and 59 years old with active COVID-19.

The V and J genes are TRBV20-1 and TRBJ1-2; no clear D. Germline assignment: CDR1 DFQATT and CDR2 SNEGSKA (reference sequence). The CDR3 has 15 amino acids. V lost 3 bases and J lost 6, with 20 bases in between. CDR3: CSASRIREPRNGYTF. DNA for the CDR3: TGCAGTGCTAGTAGGATTAGGGAGCCTCGCAATGGCTACACCTTC.

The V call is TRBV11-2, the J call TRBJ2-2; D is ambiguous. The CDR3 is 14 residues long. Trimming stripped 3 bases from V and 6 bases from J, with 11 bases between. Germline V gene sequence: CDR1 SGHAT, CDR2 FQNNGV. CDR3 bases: TGTGCCAGCAGCTTTCCCTTGGGCTCCGGGGAGCTGTTTTTT. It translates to CASSFPLGSGELFF. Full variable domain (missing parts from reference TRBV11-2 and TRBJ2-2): EAGVAQSPRYKIIEKRQSVAFWCNPISGHATLYWYQQILGQGPKLLIQFQNNGVVDDSQLPKDRFSAERLKGVDSTLKIQPAKLEDSAVYLCASSFPLGSGELFFGEGSRLTVL.

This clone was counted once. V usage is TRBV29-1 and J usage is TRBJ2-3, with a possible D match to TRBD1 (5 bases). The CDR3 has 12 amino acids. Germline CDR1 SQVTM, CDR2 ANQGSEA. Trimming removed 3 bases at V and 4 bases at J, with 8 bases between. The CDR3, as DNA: TGCAGCGTTGAGCAGGGCCCAGATACGCAGTATTTT. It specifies CSVEQGPDTQYF.

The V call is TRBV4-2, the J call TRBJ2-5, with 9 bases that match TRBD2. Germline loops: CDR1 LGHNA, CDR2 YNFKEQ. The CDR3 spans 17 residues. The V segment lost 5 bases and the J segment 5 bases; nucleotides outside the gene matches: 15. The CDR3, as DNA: TGTGCCAGCAGCGTCCTTGGCGGGAGGGCAGGTGGGGAGACCCAGTACTTC. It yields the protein CASSVLGGRAGGETQYF.

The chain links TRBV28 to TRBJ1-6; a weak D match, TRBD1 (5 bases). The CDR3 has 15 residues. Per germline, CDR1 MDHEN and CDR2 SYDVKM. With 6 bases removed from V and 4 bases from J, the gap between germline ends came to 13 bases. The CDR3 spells CASSQQQEYNSPLHF. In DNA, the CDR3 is TGTGCCAGCAGCCAGCAACAGGAGTATAATTCACCCCTCCACTTT. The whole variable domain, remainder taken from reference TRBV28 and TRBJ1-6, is DVKVTQSSRYLVKRTGEKVFLECVQDMDHENMFWYRQDPGLGLRLIYFSYDVKMKEKGDIPEGYSVSREKKERFSLILESASTNQTSMYLCASSQQQEYNSPLHFGNGTRLTVT.

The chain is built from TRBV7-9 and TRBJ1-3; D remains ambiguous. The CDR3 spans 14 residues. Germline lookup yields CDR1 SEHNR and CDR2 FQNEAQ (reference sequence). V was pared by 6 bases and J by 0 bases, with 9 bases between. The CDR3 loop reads CASSLRTSGNTIYF. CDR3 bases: TGTGCCAGCAGTCTGCGCACCTCTGGAAACACCATATATTTT.

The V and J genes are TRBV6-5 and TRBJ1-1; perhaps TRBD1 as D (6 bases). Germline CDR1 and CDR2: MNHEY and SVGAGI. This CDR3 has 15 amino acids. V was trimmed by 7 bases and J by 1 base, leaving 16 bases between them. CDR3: CASTKTQGWNTEAFF. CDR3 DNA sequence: TGTGCCAGCACCAAAACACAGGGATGGAACACTGAAGCTTTCTTT.

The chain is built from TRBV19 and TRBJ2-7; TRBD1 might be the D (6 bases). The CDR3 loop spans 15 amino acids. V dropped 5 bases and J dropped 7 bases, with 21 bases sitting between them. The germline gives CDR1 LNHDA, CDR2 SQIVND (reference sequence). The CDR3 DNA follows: TGTGCCAGTAGTCCGCGGACAGACCGTTTTGGGGAGCAGTACTTC. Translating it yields CASSPRTDRFGEQYF. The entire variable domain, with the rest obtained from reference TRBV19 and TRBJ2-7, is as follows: DGGITQSPKYLFRKEGQNVTLSCEQNLNHDAMYWYRQDPGQGLRLIYYSQIVNDFQKGDIAEGYSVSREKKESFPLTVTSAQKNPTAFYLCASSPRTDRFGEQYFGPGTRLTVT.

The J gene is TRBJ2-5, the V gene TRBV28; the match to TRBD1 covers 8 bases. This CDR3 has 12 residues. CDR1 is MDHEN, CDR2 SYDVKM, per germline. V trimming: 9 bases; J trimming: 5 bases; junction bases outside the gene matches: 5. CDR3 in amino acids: CASAGGGETQYF. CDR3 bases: TGTGCCAGTGCAGGGGGCGGGGAGACCCAGTACTTC.

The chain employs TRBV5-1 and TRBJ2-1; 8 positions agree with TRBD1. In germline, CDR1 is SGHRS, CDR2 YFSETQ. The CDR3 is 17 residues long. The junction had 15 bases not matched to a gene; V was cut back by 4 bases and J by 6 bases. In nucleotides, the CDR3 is TGCGCCAGCAGCACACGGCCCCCAGGGGGCGTCGGCAATGAGCAGTTCTTC. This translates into CASSTRPPGGVGNEQFF.

This CDR3 reads CASSPSSGRYNEQFF. CDR3 DNA: TGTGCCAGCAGCCCTTCCAGCGGGAGGTACAATGAGCAGTTCTTC. This chain links TRBV7-9 with TRBJ2-1, with 9 bases that match TRBD2. J was trimmed by 4 bases and V by 5 bases; bases with no gene match: 6. This CDR3 has 15 amino acids. Germline CDR1 is SEHNR and CDR2 is FQNEAQ (reference sequence).

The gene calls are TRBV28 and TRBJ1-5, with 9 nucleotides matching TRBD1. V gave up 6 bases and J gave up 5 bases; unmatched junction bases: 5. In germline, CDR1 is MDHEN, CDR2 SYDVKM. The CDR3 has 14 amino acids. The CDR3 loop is CASRSGTGYQPQHF. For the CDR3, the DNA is TGTGCCAGCAGATCCGGGACAGGGTATCAGCCCCAGCATTTT. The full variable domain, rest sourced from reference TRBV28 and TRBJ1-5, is DVKVTQSSRYLVKRTGEKVFLECVQDMDHENMFWYRQDPGLGLRLIYFSYDVKMKEKGDIPEGYSVSREKKERFSLILESASTNQTSMYLCASRSGTGYQPQHFGDGTRLSIL.

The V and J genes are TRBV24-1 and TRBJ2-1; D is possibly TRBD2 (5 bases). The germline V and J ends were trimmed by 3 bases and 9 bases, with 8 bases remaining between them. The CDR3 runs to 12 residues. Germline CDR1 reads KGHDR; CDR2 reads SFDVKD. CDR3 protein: CATSDPGGEQFF. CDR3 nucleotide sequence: TGTGCCACCAGTGATCCTGGAGGTGAGCAGTTCTTC.

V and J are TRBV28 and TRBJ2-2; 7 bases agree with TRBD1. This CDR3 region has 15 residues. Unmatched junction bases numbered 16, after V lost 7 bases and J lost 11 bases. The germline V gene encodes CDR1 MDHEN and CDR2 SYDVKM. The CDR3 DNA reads TGTGCCAGCACCCCTCGGGACAGCCGTTCTAGCGAGCTGTTTTTT. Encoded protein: CASTPRDSRSSELFF.

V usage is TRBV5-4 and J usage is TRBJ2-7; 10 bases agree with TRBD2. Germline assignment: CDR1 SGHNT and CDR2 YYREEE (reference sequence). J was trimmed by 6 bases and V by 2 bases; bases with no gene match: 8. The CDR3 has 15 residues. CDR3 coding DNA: TGTGCCAGCAGCTTAGAGACTAGCGGGCCGGGCGAGCAGTACTTC. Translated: CASSLETSGPGEQYF.

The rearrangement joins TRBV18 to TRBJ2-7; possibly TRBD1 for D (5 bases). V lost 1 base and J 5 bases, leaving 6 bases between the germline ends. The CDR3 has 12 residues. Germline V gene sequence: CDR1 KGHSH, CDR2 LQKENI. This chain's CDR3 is CASSPQGHEQYF. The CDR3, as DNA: TGTGCCAGCTCACCACAGGGGCACGAGCAGTACTTC.

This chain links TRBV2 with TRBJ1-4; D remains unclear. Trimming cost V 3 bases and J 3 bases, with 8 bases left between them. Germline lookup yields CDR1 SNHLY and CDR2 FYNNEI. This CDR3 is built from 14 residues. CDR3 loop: CASSEVAANEKLFF. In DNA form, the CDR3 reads TGTGCCAGCAGTGAGGTAGCGGCTAATGAAAAACTGTTTTTT.

The CDR3 reads CASSREANYGYTF. In DNA, the CDR3 is TGTGCCAGCTCACGAGAGGCTAACTATGGCTACACCTTC. The J gene is TRBJ1-2, the V gene TRBV18, with D hard to call. Germline V lookup: CDR1 KGHSH, CDR2 LQKENI. The CDR3 contains 13 residues. V lost 4 bases, J lost 0 bases, and 6 bases lay in between. Filled out from reference TRBV18 and TRBJ1-2, the complete variable domain reads NAGVMQNPRHLVRRRGQEARLRCSPMKGHSHVYWYRQLPEEGLKFMVYLQKENIIDESGMPKERFSAEFPKEGPSILRIQQVVRGDSAAYFCASSREANYGYTFGSGTRLTVV.

The CDR3 protein is CASSLTGGGEAFF. The CDR3 nucleotides are TGTGCCAGCAGCTTAACGGGCGGGGGTGAAGCTTTCTTT. V is TRBV7-3 and J is TRBJ1-1; TRBD1 might be the D (5 bases). This CDR3 comprises 13 residues. The V gene's germline CDR1 is SGHTA and CDR2 FQGTGA. V lost 0 bases and J lost 7, with 9 bases in between.

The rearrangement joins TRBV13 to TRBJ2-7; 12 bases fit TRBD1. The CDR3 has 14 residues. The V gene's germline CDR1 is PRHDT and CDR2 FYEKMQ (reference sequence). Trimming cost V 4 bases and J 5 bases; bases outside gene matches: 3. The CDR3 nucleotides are TGTGCCAGCAGCTCCGGGACAGGGGGCAACGAGCAGTACTTC. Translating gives CASSSGTGGNEQYF. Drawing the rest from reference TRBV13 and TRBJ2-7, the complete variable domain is AAGVIQSPRHLIKEKRETATLKCYPIPRHDTVYWYQQGPGQDPQFLISFYEKMQSDKGSIPDRFSAQQFSDYHSELNMSSLELGDSALYFCASSSGTGGNEQYFGPGTRLTVT.

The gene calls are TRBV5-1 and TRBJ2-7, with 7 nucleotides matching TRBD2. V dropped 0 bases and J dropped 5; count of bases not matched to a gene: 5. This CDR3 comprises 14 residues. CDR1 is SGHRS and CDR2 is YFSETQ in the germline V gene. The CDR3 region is CASSLGGSRDEQYF. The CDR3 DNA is TGCGCCAGCAGCTTGGGCGGGAGTCGCGACGAGCAGTACTTC.

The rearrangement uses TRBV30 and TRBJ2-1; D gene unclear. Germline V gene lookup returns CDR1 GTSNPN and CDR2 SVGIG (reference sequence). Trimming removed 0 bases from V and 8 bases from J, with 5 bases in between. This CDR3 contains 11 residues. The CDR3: CAWSVADEQFF. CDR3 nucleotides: TGTGCCTGGAGTGTAGCTGATGAGCAGTTCTTC.

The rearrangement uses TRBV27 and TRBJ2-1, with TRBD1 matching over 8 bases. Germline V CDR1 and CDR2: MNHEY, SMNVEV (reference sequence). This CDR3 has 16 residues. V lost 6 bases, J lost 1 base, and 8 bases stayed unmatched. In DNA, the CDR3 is TGTGCCAGCAGACCCGCCGGGACAGGATCCTACAATGAGCAGTTCTTC. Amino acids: CASRPAGTGSYNEQFF.

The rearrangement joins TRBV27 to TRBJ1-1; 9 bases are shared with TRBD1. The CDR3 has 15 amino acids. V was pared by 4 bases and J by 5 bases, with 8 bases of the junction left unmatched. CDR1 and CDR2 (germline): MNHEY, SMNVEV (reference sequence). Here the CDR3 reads CASSSGQGMRTEAFF. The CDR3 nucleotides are TGTGCCAGCAGTTCGGGACAGGGAATGAGAACTGAAGCTTTCTTT.

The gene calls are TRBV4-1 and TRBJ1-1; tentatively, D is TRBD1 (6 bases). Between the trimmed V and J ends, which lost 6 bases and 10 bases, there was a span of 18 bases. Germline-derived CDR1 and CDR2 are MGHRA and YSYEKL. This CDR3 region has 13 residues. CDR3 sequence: CASRKLGGDVAFF. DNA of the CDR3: TGCGCCAGCAGGAAACTAGGGGGGGACGTAGCTTTCTTT.

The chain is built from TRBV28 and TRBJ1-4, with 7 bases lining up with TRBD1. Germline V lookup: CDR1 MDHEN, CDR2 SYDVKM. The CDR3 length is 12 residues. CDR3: CGTGATNEKLFF. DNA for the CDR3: TGTGGTACAGGGGCCACTAATGAAAAACTGTTTTTT.